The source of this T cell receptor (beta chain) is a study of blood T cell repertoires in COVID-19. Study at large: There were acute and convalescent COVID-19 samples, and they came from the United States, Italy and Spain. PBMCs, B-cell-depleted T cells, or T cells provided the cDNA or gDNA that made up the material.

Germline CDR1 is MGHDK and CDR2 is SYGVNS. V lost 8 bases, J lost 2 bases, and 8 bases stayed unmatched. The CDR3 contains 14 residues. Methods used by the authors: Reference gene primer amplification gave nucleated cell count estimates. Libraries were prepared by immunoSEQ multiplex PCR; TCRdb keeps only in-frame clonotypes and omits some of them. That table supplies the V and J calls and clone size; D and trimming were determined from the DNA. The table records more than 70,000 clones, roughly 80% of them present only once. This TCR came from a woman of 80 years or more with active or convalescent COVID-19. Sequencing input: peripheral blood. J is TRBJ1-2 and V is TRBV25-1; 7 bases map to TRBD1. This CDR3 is CASGAEGGNYGYTF. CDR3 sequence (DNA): TGTGCCAGCGGTGCAGAAGGGGGCAACTATGGCTACACCTTC.